The 22 T cell receptor beta chains below all came from one sample that was sequenced in a study of beta chain features in type 1 diabetes. Study findings and constraints: Patients with Type 1 diabetes showed moderately but significantly shorter TCRB CDR3s in all four CD4+ subsets.

These receptors' targets are unknown. TCRB transcripts that were expressed got sequenced, as all of the isolated RNA had been reverse transcribed. Repertoires were generated with immunoSEQ multiplex PCR, while TCRdb's copy carries only in-frame clones and drops some. Of 600,000 or so clones in the sample, over 10% are singletons; the top ten hold about 0.11%. Sequenced: naive CD4+ T cells from blood. The receptors were gathered from a man aged 30 to 45 with type 1 diabetes.

Only a few counts were recorded for this clone. This rearrangement joins TRBV7-6 to TRBJ2-7; 7 nucleotides align to TRBD2. The germline V gene encodes CDR1 SGHVS and CDR2 FNYEAQ. The CDR3 is 15 amino acids. V lost 0 bases and J lost 3; bases outside the gene matches: 5. The DNA of the CDR3 is TGTGCCAGCAGCTTAGCTTCGGGGGGTAGCTACGAGCAGTACTTC. Protein sequence: CASSLASGGSYEQYF.

The chain carries TRBV4-3 and TRBJ1-2, with D uncertain. Germline assignment: CDR1 LGHNA and CDR2 YSLEER. With 0 bases removed from V and 3 bases from J, the gap between germline ends came to 11 bases. CDR3 length: 15 residues. The CDR3 coding sequence is TGCGCCAGCAGCCAAGAAAAGGTTGGAGACTATGGCTACACCTTC. Its translation is CASSQEKVGDYGYTF.

To note about this clone: Other nucleotide sequences in the sample specify the same CDR3. CDR3 protein: CASSFTGAGNTIYF. CDR3 DNA sequence: TGTGCCAGCAGTTTTACAGGGGCTGGAAACACCATATATTTT. The rearrangement links TRBV5-6 to TRBJ1-3, with 7 bases identical to TRBD1. After removal of 5 bases from V and 2 bases from J, the junction contained 4 bases not matched to a gene. CDR3 length equals 14 residues. Per the germline V gene, CDR1 is SGHDT and CDR2 is YYEEEE.

This clone was found a few times. The genes are TRBV7-7 and TRBJ2-2, with D unresolved. The CDR3 totals 11 residues. Germline CDR1 reads SSHAT; CDR2 reads FNYEAQ (reference sequence). Trimming left V 5 bases short and J 7 bases short, with 5 bases between. CDR3: CASSQRGELFF. CDR3 DNA: TGTGCCAGCAGCCAACGCGGGGAGCTGTTTTTT.

This clone was counted between two and nine times. V gene TRBV25-1 combines with J gene TRBJ1-2; D is perhaps TRBD1 (6 bases). The CDR3 loop spans 15 amino acids. Germline loops: CDR1 MGHDK, CDR2 SYGVNS. V was trimmed by 4 bases and J by 2 bases, leaving 14 bases between them. The CDR3 here is CASSGAGAGNYGYTF. The CDR3 region has the DNA TGTGCCAGCAGTGGCGCGGGGGCGGGGAACTATGGCTACACCTTC.

This clone showed up just a few times. V gene TRBV7-2 combines with J gene TRBJ2-5; 10 bases map to TRBD1. The CDR3 is made up of 15 amino acids. Trimming removed 1 base from V and 3 bases from J; junction bases left unmatched: 2. The germline V gene encodes CDR1 SGHTA and CDR2 FQGNSA. CDR3 in amino acids: CASSLVTGGEETQYF. CDR3 bases: TGTGCCAGCAGCTTAGTGACAGGGGGCGAAGAGACCCAGTACTTC. The variable domain in full, with the rest retrieved from reference TRBV7-2 and TRBJ2-5, is GAGVSQSPSNKVTEKGKDVELRCDPISGHTALYWYRQSLGQGLEFLIYFQGNSAPDKSGLPSDRFSAERTGGSVSTLTIQRTQQEDSAVYLCASSLVTGGEETQYFGPGTRLLVL.

V usage is TRBV28 and J usage is TRBJ1-6, with TRBD1 matching over 7 bases. V was clipped by 6 bases and J by 7 bases; unmatched bases: 3. The germline V gene has CDR1 MDHEN and CDR2 SYDVKM. CDR3 length: 13 amino acids. As DNA, the CDR3 is TGTGCCAGCAGGAGACAGGGCAATTCACCCCTCCACTTT. This translates into CASRRQGNSPLHF.

The chain couples TRBV11-2 to TRBJ2-7; TRBD1 is a possible D gene (6 bases). In germline, CDR1 is SGHAT, CDR2 FQNNGV. There are 14 residues in the CDR3. The germline V and J ends were trimmed by 2 bases and 5 bases, with 13 bases remaining between them. As DNA, the CDR3 is TGTGCCAGCAGCTTAAGACAGGCAGGAGACGAGCAGTACTTC. It is translated as CASSLRQAGDEQYF.

This chain connects TRBV7-9 to TRBJ1-3; 7 bases line up with TRBD1. With V trimmed by 5 bases and J by 4 bases, 11 bases remained unmatched. This CDR3 is 16 amino acids long. The germline V gene encodes CDR1 SEHNR and CDR2 FQNEAQ (reference sequence). The CDR3 here is CASSPPGDSVGNTIYF. The CDR3 nucleotides are TGTGCCAGCAGCCCACCCGGGGACAGCGTAGGAAACACCATATATTTT. The full variable domain, completed using reference TRBV7-9 and TRBJ1-3, is DTGVSQNPRHKITKRGQNVTFRCDPISEHNRLYWYRQTLGQGPEFLTYFQNEAQLEKSRLLSDRFSAERPKGSFSTLEIQRTEQGDSAMYLCASSPPGDSVGNTIYFGEGSWLTVV.

The chain uses TRBV6-5 and TRBJ2-5; no reliable D call. The CDR3 runs 11 residues. The ends were cut back, 6 bases at V and 4 bases at J, with 6 bases in the middle. In germline, CDR1 is MNHEY, CDR2 SVGAGI. The CDR3 DNA sequence: TGTGCCAGCAGCTCGACAGAGACCCAGTACTTC. It specifies CASSSTETQYF.

This clone was picked up one time. The chain recombines TRBV2 with TRBJ1-6; possible D gene TRBD1, 6 bases. This CDR3 has 15 amino acids. V shed 6 bases and J shed 10 bases, with 19 bases lying between them. Germline V CDR1 and CDR2: SNHLY, FYNNEI. The CDR3 sequence is CASSGGGQGGSPLHF. As DNA, the CDR3 is TGTGCCAGCAGCGGAGGGGGGCAGGGTGGATCACCCCTCCACTTT.

In its sample, this clone was seen a few times. The chain is built from TRBV18 and TRBJ2-5; D might be TRBD2 (5 bases). Between the trimmed V and J ends, which lost 7 bases and 4 bases, there was a span of 16 bases. Germline V gives CDR1 KGHSH, CDR2 LQKENI. This CDR3 contains 14 residues. In nucleotides, the CDR3 is TGTGCCAGCTTCCCCGACGGGGTAAGAGAGACCCAGTACTTC. Protein: CASFPDGVRETQYF.

This clone was seen more than once but under ten times. The gene calls are TRBV2 and TRBJ1-2, with 7 positions matching TRBD1. Germline-derived CDR1 and CDR2 are SNHLY and FYNNEI. The CDR3 is 13 residues long. V lost 6 bases and J lost 6; bases outside the gene matches: 7. As DNA, the CDR3 is TGTGCCAGCAGCGGAACTACAGGGGATGGCTACACCTTC. Translating gives CASSGTTGDGYTF.

The rearrangement uses TRBV4-3 and TRBJ1-1, with 8 positions matching TRBD1. The CDR3 sequence is 16 residues long. Germline V CDR1 and CDR2: LGHNA, YSLEER. The J segment lost 6 bases and the V segment lost 4 bases, leaving 13 bases of the junction unmatched. Here the CDR3 reads CASSPPPEQGVSEAFF. The CDR3 nucleotides are TGCGCCAGCAGCCCCCCACCTGAACAGGGGGTATCTGAAGCTTTCTTT.

This clone was recorded once. This sequence joins TRBV4-3 and TRBJ2-1; TRBD1 matches 8 bases. Germline-derived CDR1 and CDR2 are LGHNA and YSLEER. The CDR3 consists of 15 residues. V trimming: 0 bases; J trimming: 6 bases; junction bases outside the gene matches: 4. The CDR3 loop reads CASSQDRGPINEQFF. The DNA of the CDR3 is TGCGCCAGCAGCCAAGACAGGGGGCCAATCAATGAGCAGTTCTTC.

The gene calls are TRBV6-6 and TRBJ2-5; no definite D call. This CDR3 has 13 residues. V lost 6 bases to trimming and J lost 1 base, with 9 bases between them. Germline V gives CDR1 MNHNY, CDR2 SVGAGI (reference sequence). CDR3 amino acids: CASSTQSQETQYF. DNA for the CDR3: TGTGCCAGCAGCACACAGTCCCAAGAGACCCAGTACTTC.

The J gene is TRBJ2-7, the V gene TRBV5-1; perhaps TRBD2 as D (6 bases). The CDR3 has 15 amino acids. Per the germline V gene, CDR1 is SGHRS and CDR2 is YFSETQ. V was cut by 4 bases and J by 9 bases, with 23 bases left in between. The CDR3 loop reads CASSPLGHNLEGQYF. In nucleotides, the CDR3 is TGCGCCAGCAGCCCTCTCGGACATAACTTGGAGGGGCAGTACTTC.

This clone was seen just once. V and J are TRBV18 and TRBJ1-5, with no clear D. V was clipped by 1 base and J by 0 bases, with 10 bases between them. The CDR3 extends over 16 amino acids. Germline CDR1 and CDR2: KGHSH and LQKENI. CDR3 loop: CASSPRNSLSNQPQHF. CDR3 coding DNA: TGTGCCAGCTCACCACGGAACAGCCTTAGCAATCAGCCCCAGCATTTT.

Concerning this clone: An end of the junction does not agree with germline; a read error may underlie this. This chain's CDR3 is CASRTIDRGKQPQHF. CDR3 bases: TGTGCCAGTAGAACCATCGACAGGGGCAAGCAGCCCCAGCATTTT. V and J are TRBV19 and TRBJ1-5; 8 bases are shared with TRBD1. There are 15 residues in the CDR3. Germline CDR1 reads LNHDA; CDR2 reads SQIVND (reference sequence). Based on the CDR3 plus reference TRBV19 and TRBJ1-5, the full variable domain is DGGITQSPKYLFRKEGQNVTLSCEQNLNHDAMYWYRQDPGQGLRLIYYSQIVNDFQKGDIAEGYSVSREKKESFPLTVTSAQKNPTAFYLCASRTIDRGKQPQHFGDGTRLSIL.

V usage is TRBV5-1 and J usage is TRBJ2-3; TRBD1 might be the D (5 bases). Germline V lookup: CDR1 SGHRS, CDR2 YFSETQ. V lost 0 bases to trimming and J lost 1 base, with 12 bases between them. The CDR3 extends over 16 amino acids. CDR3 DNA sequence: TGCGCCAGCAGCTTGGAGGATGGGGCCCGCACAGATACGCAGTATTTT. This translates into CASSLEDGARTDTQYF. The complete variable domain, with remaining parts taken from reference TRBV5-1 and TRBJ2-3, reads KAGVTQTPRYLIKTRGQQVTLSCSPISGHRSVSWYQQTPGQGLQFLFEYFSETQRNKGNFPGRFSGRQFSNSRSEMNVSTLELGDSALYLCASSLEDGARTDTQYFGPGTRLTVL.

The sample holds a few counts of this clone. This rearrangement joins TRBV5-4 to TRBJ2-7; 7 positions match TRBD2. This CDR3 contains 14 residues. With V trimmed by 4 bases and J by 3 bases, 7 bases remained unmatched. Germline CDR1 is SGHNT and CDR2 is YYREEE (reference sequence). Here the CDR3 DNA reads TGTGCCAGCAGCGGGAGGGGATCAAACTACGAGCAGTACTTC. Amino acids: CASSGRGSNYEQYF.

This clone was counted only a few times. The chain recombines TRBV5-1 with TRBJ2-3, with D perhaps assigned TRBD1 or TRBD2 (5 bases each). The CDR3 is made up of 14 amino acids. V was cut by 6 bases and J by 1 base, with 12 bases left in between. Germline V lookup: CDR1 SGHRS, CDR2 YFSETQ. The CDR3 bases are TGCGCCAGCACCGACCGGGACGGCACAGATACGCAGTATTTT. Translation gives CASTDRDGTDTQYF.